This entry lists 30 T cell receptor beta chains sequenced from one sample in a study of cytomegalovirus exposure and HLA in healthy donors. The PCR was carried out with 60 Vbeta primers and 13 Jbeta primers. Only in-frame clones appear in the TCRdb table, and some are missing; sequencing was by immunoSEQ multiplex PCR. The table shows under 200,000 clones, with around 79% occurring only once. The source material was PBMCs. These receptors originate from a woman in her forties or fifties in good health and CMV-seronegative.

The J gene is TRBJ1-6, the V gene TRBV6-1; D remains ambiguous. This CDR3 has 14 residues. V gave up 6 bases and J gave up 4 bases, with 10 bases separating them. The V gene's germline CDR1 is MNHNS and CDR2 SASEGT. The CDR3 region is CASSTDGYNSPLHF. The CDR3, as DNA: TGTGCCAGCAGCACCGACGGGTATAATTCACCCCTCCACTTT.

J is TRBJ2-5 and V is TRBV5-1; 8 nucleotides line up with TRBD1. Judging by the DNA end, TRBJ2-7 fits better; the J call may be wrong. The CDR3 extends over 14 amino acids. The germline CDR1 and CDR2 sequences are SGHRS and YFSETQ. CDR3 bases: TGCGCCAGCAGCAGGACAGGGAGCTCCTACGAGCAGTACTTC. It yields the protein CASSRTGSSYEQYF.

The chain couples TRBV19 to TRBJ2-3; possibly TRBD1 for D (6 bases). Trimming stripped 1 base from V and 2 bases from J, with 10 bases between. In germline, CDR1 is LNHDA, CDR2 SQIVND (reference sequence). CDR3 length equals 15 residues. CDR3: CASSIAGQPTDTQYF. For the CDR3, the DNA is TGTGCCAGTAGTATAGCGGGACAACCCACAGATACGCAGTATTTT.

The chain joins TRBV7-9 to TRBJ2-3; maybe TRBD1 (5 bases). Germline values: CDR1 SEHNR, CDR2 FQNEAQ (reference sequence). Trimming left V 4 bases short and J 2 bases short, with 10 bases between. The CDR3 is 14 residues long. The DNA of the CDR3 is TGTGCCAGCAGCTCGACAGCTATCACAGATACGCAGTATTTT. It specifies CASSSTAITDTQYF. The full variable domain, its missing parts supplied by reference TRBV7-9 and TRBJ2-3, is DTGVSQNPRHKITKRGQNVTFRCDPISEHNRLYWYRQTLGQGPEFLTYFQNEAQLEKSRLLSDRFSAERPKGSFSTLEIQRTEQGDSAMYLCASSSTAITDTQYFGPGTRLTVL.

J is TRBJ1-4 and V is TRBV18, with 11 bases fitting TRBD1. CDR1 is KGHSH, CDR2 LQKENI, per germline. J lost 8 bases, V lost 4 bases, and 9 bases had no gene match. This CDR3 has 16 residues. The CDR3 loop reads CASSLGQGALEEKLFF. CDR3 in DNA: TGTGCCAGCTCACTCGGACAGGGGGCGTTGGAAGAAAAACTGTTTTTT.

The V call is TRBV28, the J call TRBJ2-5, with D maybe TRBD2 (6 bases). V lost 8 bases, J lost 3 bases, and 28 bases lay in between. The CDR3 loop spans 18 amino acids. Germline V CDR1 and CDR2: MDHEN, SYDVKM. The CDR3 DNA sequence: TGTGCCAGCGGGCCTCTTGCGGGGCCAGAAGAGGAAAAAGAGACCCAGTACTTC. This translates into CASGPLAGPEEEKETQYF.

The chain couples TRBV29-1 to TRBJ1-1; no reliable D call. The CDR3 is 11 amino acids. Germline CDR1 is SQVTM and CDR2 is ANQGSEA. V was trimmed by 7 bases and J by 1 base, leaving 7 bases between them. The CDR3 nucleotides are TGCAGCGCCTCGCGGAACACTGAAGCTTTCTTT. Its protein is CSASRNTEAFF.

The genes are TRBV7-2 and TRBJ2-5, with 8 bases aligning to TRBD1. CDR1 is SGHTA, CDR2 FQGNSA, per germline. Trimming cost V 1 base and J 5 bases; bases outside gene matches: 6. CDR3 size: 15 residues. DNA for the CDR3: TGTGCCAGCAGCTTAGAACGGACAGGGTTGGAGACCCAGTACTTC. This translates into CASSLERTGLETQYF.

The chain recombines TRBV6-5 with TRBJ1-4; no reliable D call. Germline-derived CDR1 and CDR2 are MNHEY and SVGAGI. The CDR3 runs 16 residues. V gave up 0 bases and J gave up 6 bases, with 14 bases separating them. The CDR3 coding sequence is TGTGCCAGCAGTTACTCGACGGGTTATCACTATGAAAAACTGTTTTTT. Protein: CASSYSTGYHYEKLFF.

This clone has a handful of counts. This chain's CDR3 is CATSRDRGLQETQYF. In nucleotides, the CDR3 is TGTGCCACCAGCAGAGATAGGGGGCTCCAAGAGACCCAGTACTTC. This chain uses TRBV15 with TRBJ2-5; the match to TRBD1 covers 7 bases. The CDR3 runs 15 residues. Germline V gene lookup returns CDR1 LNHNV and CDR2 YYDKDF (reference sequence). Trimming took 0 bases from V and 1 from J; bases not matched to a gene: 2.

The chain couples TRBV7-2 to TRBJ1-1; 8 bases are shared with TRBD1. The CDR3 is made up of 14 amino acids. Unmatched junction bases numbered 3, after V lost 5 bases and J lost 1 base. Germline CDR1 is SGHTA and CDR2 is FQGNSA. CDR3 residues: CASSPGQGNTEAFF. CDR3 in DNA: TGTGCCAGCAGCCCCGGACAGGGGAACACTGAAGCTTTCTTT. Variable domain in full (rest from reference TRBV7-2 and TRBJ1-1): GAGVSQSPSNKVTEKGKDVELRCDPISGHTALYWYRQSLGQGLEFLIYFQGNSAPDKSGLPSDRFSAERTGGSVSTLTIQRTQQEDSAVYLCASSPGQGNTEAFFGQGTRLTVV.

The chain joins TRBV7-8 to TRBJ2-3, with D tentatively TRBD1 (5 bases). The CDR3 is made up of 15 amino acids. From germline, CDR1 is SGHVS and CDR2 FQNEAQ. With 2 bases removed from V and 4 bases from J, the gap between germline ends came to 13 bases. The CDR3 DNA sequence: TGTGCCAGCAGCTTATGGGGCAGGTCATCAGATACGCAGTATTTT. This sequence encodes CASSLWGRSSDTQYF.

The chain links TRBV28 to TRBJ2-1, with 12 positions matching TRBD1. Germline V lookup: CDR1 MDHEN, CDR2 SYDVKM. The J segment lost 5 bases and the V segment lost 6 bases, leaving 11 bases of the junction unmatched. This CDR3 contains 17 residues. The CDR3 DNA reads TGTGCCAGCAGGCGGGACAGGGGGCATGGGACACACAATGAGCAGTTCTTC. As protein: CASRRDRGHGTHNEQFF.

The CDR3 is CASSESSGRASEQFF. CDR3 nucleotide sequence: TGTGCCAGCAGTGAATCTAGCGGGAGGGCCAGTGAGCAGTTCTTC. The chain combines TRBV25-1 with TRBJ2-1; 12 positions match TRBD2. V trimming: 1 base; J trimming: 9 bases; junction bases outside the gene matches: 4. The CDR3 spans 15 residues. Per germline, CDR1 MGHDK and CDR2 SYGVNS.

This clone was recorded once. Other DNA sequences in this specimen translate into the identical CDR3. The V and J genes are TRBV28 and TRBJ1-1; unclear D gene. The germline gives CDR1 MDHEN, CDR2 SYDVKM. V lost 4 bases to trimming and J lost 0 bases, with 3 bases between them. The CDR3 covers 12 residues. Written as DNA, the CDR3 is TGTGCCAGCAGTTCTGTGAACACTGAAGCTTTCTTT. It is translated as CASSSVNTEAFF.

V is TRBV5-4 and J is TRBJ2-2, with 8 nucleotides matching TRBD2. The CDR3 consists of 17 residues. CDR1 and CDR2 (germline): SGHNT, YYREEE (reference sequence). V was clipped by 3 bases and J by 4 bases; unmatched bases: 11. CDR3 coding DNA: TGTGCCAGCAGCTCCGCCCGGGGTAGCGGGATCACCGGGGAGCTGTTTTTT. Encoded protein: CASSSARGSGITGELFF.

The chain links TRBV2 to TRBJ2-3; 8 nucleotides agree with TRBD2. The germline gives CDR1 SNHLY, CDR2 FYNNEI. The CDR3 has 15 amino acids. V was clipped by 5 bases and J by 6 bases; unmatched bases: 10. This CDR3 is CASSPSGGAGDTQYF. CDR3 bases: TGTGCCAGCAGTCCCTCCGGGGGGGCCGGGGATACGCAGTATTTT. Variable domain in full (rest from reference TRBV2 and TRBJ2-3): EPEVTQTPSHQVTQMGQEVILRCVPISNHLYFYWYRQILGQKVEFLVSFYNNEISEKSEIFDDQFSVERPDGSNFTLKIRSTKLEDSAMYFCASSPSGGAGDTQYFGPGTRLTVL.

V usage is TRBV5-4 and J usage is TRBJ2-5; 7 positions match TRBD1. CDR3 length: 15 residues. Per the germline V gene, CDR1 is SGHNT and CDR2 is YYREEE (reference sequence). V was clipped by 4 bases and J by 1 base; unmatched bases: 7. The CDR3 loop reads CASSAVGTAQETQYF. CDR3 DNA sequence: TGTGCCAGCAGCGCCGTCGGGACAGCCCAAGAGACCCAGTACTTC.

The chain uses TRBV18 and TRBJ2-6; 13 nucleotides align to TRBD2. V lost 2 bases and J lost 2; bases outside the gene matches: 9. This CDR3 contains 20 residues. The V gene's germline CDR1 is KGHSH and CDR2 LQKENI. DNA for the CDR3: TGTGCCAGCTCACCATCGGGACTAGCGGGGATCTCCCCTGGGGCCAACGTCCTGACTTTC. It specifies CASSPSGLAGISPGANVLTF.

J is TRBJ1-4 and V is TRBV4-1; D uncertain. The CDR3 consists of 14 residues. V was pared by 1 base and J by 4 bases, with 7 bases between. The germline V gene encodes CDR1 MGHRA and CDR2 YSYEKL. The CDR3 here is CASSQAGSNEKLFF. The CDR3 nucleotides are TGCGCCAGCAGCCAAGCGGGGAGTAATGAAAAACTGTTTTTT.

The rearrangement joins TRBV6-1 to TRBJ2-2; 8 nucleotides match TRBD1. In germline, CDR1 is MNHNS, CDR2 SASEGT. V shed 8 bases and J 4 bases; nucleotides not matched to a gene: 9. The length of the CDR3 is 15 residues. Written as DNA, the CDR3 is TGTGCCAGCGGGCGACAGGGGACGACCACCGGGGAGCTGTTTTTT. It yields the protein CASGRQGTTTGELFF.

This chain links TRBV11-1 with TRBJ2-3; tentatively, D is TRBD2 (5 bases). The V and J ends lost 4 bases and 1 base respectively, with 9 bases between them. The CDR3 contains 14 residues. Germline V gene sequence: CDR1 SGHAT, CDR2 FQDESV (reference sequence). The CDR3 spells CASSSTGGTDTQYF. The DNA for the CDR3 is TGTGCCAGCAGCTCTACCGGGGGCACAGATACGCAGTATTTT.

The rearrangement links TRBV4-1 to TRBJ2-7; 11 bases are a match to TRBD2. Unmatched junction bases numbered 6, after V lost 4 bases and J lost 1 base. In germline, CDR1 is MGHRA, CDR2 YSYEKL. CDR3 length: 16 amino acids. CDR3 sequence reads: CASSLLLAGGSYEQYF. The DNA for the CDR3 is TGCGCCAGCAGCCTCCTTTTAGCGGGAGGGTCCTACGAGCAGTACTTC.

Concerning this clone itself: The sample has other DNA sequences that encode this CDR3 too. This sequence joins TRBV7-9 and TRBJ2-7; D gene unclear. The CDR3 is 12 amino acids. Germline assignment: CDR1 SEHNR and CDR2 FQNEAQ (reference sequence). The V end was cut by 5 bases, the J end by 0 bases, with 5 bases between. The CDR3 loop is CASSPSSYEQYF. CDR3 nucleotide sequence: TGTGCCAGCAGCCCGAGCTCCTACGAGCAGTACTTC.

This clone has only one observation. This chain joins TRBV7-9 and TRBJ2-1, with D unclear. Trimming stripped 1 base from V and 5 bases from J, with 18 bases between. The germline V gene encodes CDR1 SEHNR and CDR2 FQNEAQ (reference sequence). CDR3 length equals 17 residues. DNA of the CDR3: TGTGCCAGCAGCTTAGATCGCGGTCCGCCCCCCCACAATGAGCAGTTCTTC. Translated, it gives CASSLDRGPPPHNEQFF.

This chain connects TRBV28 to TRBJ2-1, with D possibly TRBD2 on 6 matching bases. Trimming left V 7 bases short and J 4 bases short, with 20 bases between. There are 16 residues in the CDR3. Germline V gene lookup returns CDR1 MDHEN and CDR2 SYDVKM. CDR3 sequence reads: CASMGGWAGSYNEQFF. In nucleotides, the CDR3 is TGTGCCAGCATGGGGGGTTGGGCGGGCTCTTACAATGAGCAGTTCTTC.

This chain uses TRBV30 with TRBJ2-7; weak D call: TRBD2 (6 bases). CDR3 length: 15 amino acids. The ends were cut back, 4 bases at V and 5 bases at J, with 21 bases in the middle. Germline V gene data show CDR1 as GTSNPN and CDR2 as SVGIG (reference sequence). CDR3 sequence (DNA): TGTGCCTGGAAATTGGGGGGACTGACCTACGACGAGCAGTACTTC. Translation gives CAWKLGGLTYDEQYF.

Concerning this clone itself: At one end, the junction sequence differs from germline, possibly due to a read error. V usage is TRBV7-9 and J usage is TRBJ2-3; 8 positions agree with TRBD1. This CDR3 comprises 11 residues. The V gene's germline CDR1 is SEHNR and CDR2 FQNEAQ (reference sequence). As DNA, the CDR3 is TGTGCCAGCAGCTTCTCTGACAGGGGTCAATTT. This encodes CASSFSDRGQF.

V and J are TRBV28 and TRBJ2-3; 10 nucleotides line up with TRBD1. After removal of 3 bases from V and 3 bases from J, the junction contained 3 bases not matched to a gene. Germline V lookup: CDR1 MDHEN, CDR2 SYDVKM. The CDR3 runs 15 residues. This chain's CDR3 is CASSFRTGGTDTQYF. In DNA, the CDR3 is TGTGCCAGCAGTTTTCGGACAGGGGGGACAGATACGCAGTATTTT.

V gene TRBV5-4 combines with J gene TRBJ2-2; 13 bases agree with TRBD2. Per germline, CDR1 SGHNT and CDR2 YYREEE (reference sequence). CDR3 length equals 16 residues. V was pared by 4 bases and J by 7 bases, with 7 bases of the junction left unmatched. CDR3 amino acids: CASSPGLAGDIGELFF. CDR3 bases: TGTGCCAGCAGCCCAGGACTAGCGGGAGATATCGGGGAGCTGTTTTTT.